A single sample is the source of the 11 T cell receptor beta chains below, sequenced in a study of blood T cell repertoires in COVID-19. Only in-frame clones appear in the TCRdb table, and some are missing; sequencing was by immunoSEQ multiplex PCR. The table includes about 98,000 clones, about 81% detected once. Sequencing was done on a sample of peripheral blood. These receptors came from a man aged 60 to 69 with acute or convalescent COVID-19.

The CDR3, as DNA: TGTGCCAGTAGACTAGCGGGGCACTACGAGCAGTACTTC. It is translated as CASRLAGHYEQYF. The chain employs TRBV19 and TRBJ2-7; 10 nucleotides match TRBD2. Germline CDR1 and CDR2: LNHDA and SQIVND (reference sequence). The CDR3 covers 13 residues. The V gene end was trimmed by 6 bases and the J gene end by 3 bases; junction bases not matched to a gene: 2. The full variable domain, its missing parts supplied by reference TRBV19 and TRBJ2-7, is DGGITQSPKYLFRKEGQNVTLSCEQNLNHDAMYWYRQDPGQGLRLIYYSQIVNDFQKGDIAEGYSVSREKKESFPLTVTSAQKNPTAFYLCASRLAGHYEQYFGPGTRLTVT.

V gene TRBV27 combines with J gene TRBJ1-1, with D unresolved. There are 14 residues in the CDR3. The V gene lost 4 bases and the J gene lost 4 bases, with 13 bases spanning the gap. Germline CDR1 MNHEY, CDR2 SMNVEV (reference sequence). In nucleotides, the CDR3 is TGTGCCAGCAGTTCGTACCCTCCCAGCACTGAAGCTTTCTTT. It specifies CASSSYPPSTEAFF.

The chain links TRBV5-1 to TRBJ1-1, with 7 bases matching TRBD1. The CDR3 runs 21 residues. The germline V gene encodes CDR1 SGHRS and CDR2 YFSETQ. V was clipped by 1 base and J by 4 bases; unmatched bases: 25. The CDR3 spells CASSLRRTGTVWDSRGTEAFF. For the CDR3, the DNA is TGCGCCAGCAGCTTGCGACGAACGGGGACAGTCTGGGATAGTCGCGGCACTGAAGCTTTCTTT.

The chain employs TRBV24-1 and TRBJ2-2; tentatively, D is TRBD2 (6 bases). CDR3 length: 15 residues. Trimming took off 6 bases at V and 6 bases at J, with 16 bases between the two ends. From germline, CDR1 is KGHDR and CDR2 SFDVKD. The CDR3 reads CATSRGIGLPGELFF. The CDR3 region has the DNA TGTGCCACCAGTCGGGGGATTGGCTTGCCCGGGGAGCTGTTTTTT.

The chain links TRBV19 to TRBJ2-2, with TRBD2 matching 10 bases. CDR1 LNHDA and CDR2 SQIVND come from the germline V gene (reference sequence). Losses at the gene ends were 4 bases for V and 5 bases for J; bases not matched to a gene: 1. The CDR3 has 14 residues. The CDR3 DNA reads TGTGCCAGTAGTAAGCGGGGGGGGACCGGGGAGCTGTTTTTT. Encoded protein: CASSKRGGTGELFF.

The chain joins TRBV5-1 to TRBJ2-1; possible D gene TRBD2, 5 bases. This CDR3 contains 15 residues. V dropped 0 bases and J dropped 14 bases, with 21 bases sitting between them. The germline CDR1 and CDR2 sequences are SGHRS and YFSETQ. The CDR3 loop reads CASSLGLRESPGEFF. As DNA, the CDR3 is TGCGCCAGCAGCTTGGGACTACGCGAATCCCCCGGTGAGTTCTTC.

This clone was recorded a few times. This chain connects TRBV10-2 to TRBJ1-3; 7 bases map to TRBD1. With 6 bases clipped from V and 3 bases from J, the junction kept 11 bases outside the gene matches. The CDR3 totals 16 residues. Germline CDR1 is WSHSY and CDR2 is SAAADI. For the CDR3, the DNA is TGCGCCAGCAGCCGAGAGTCTGGGACAGTTGGAAACACCATATATTTT. This gives the protein CASSRESGTVGNTIYF.

V and J are TRBV5-1 and TRBJ1-2; tentatively, D is TRBD1 (5 bases). The V end was cut by 5 bases, the J end by 1 base, with 12 bases between. This CDR3 is built from 14 residues. The V gene's germline CDR1 is SGHRS and CDR2 YFSETQ. In DNA form, the CDR3 reads TGCGCCAGCAGAGGGGACTCTGGTAACTATGGCTACACCTTC. Its protein is CASRGDSGNYGYTF. Looking up the rest from reference TRBV5-1 and TRBJ1-2 gives the full variable domain: KAGVTQTPRYLIKTRGQQVTLSCSPISGHRSVSWYQQTPGQGLQFLFEYFSETQRNKGNFPGRFSGRQFSNSRSEMNVSTLELGDSALYLCASRGDSGNYGYTFGSGTRLTVV.

The chain has TRBV21-1 and TRBJ2-2; the table assigns TRBD2, which was not confirmed against the DNA. TRBV21-1 is listed as a pseudogene. The length of the CDR3 is 15 residues. CDR3 residues: CASSNRERGSGELFF. CDR3 bases: TGTGCCAGCAGCAATCGAGAACGAGGCTCCGGGGAGCTGTTTTTT.

The chain combines TRBV15 with TRBJ1-3; unclear D gene. V was shortened by 0 bases and J by 3 bases, with 12 bases between the two germline ends. The CDR3 totals 16 residues. Germline-derived CDR1 and CDR2 are LNHNV and YYDKDF (reference sequence). CDR3 DNA: TGTGCCACCAGCAGAGATTTGGGCGCCGGTGGAAACACCATATATTTT. Protein sequence: CATSRDLGAGGNTIYF.

The gene calls are TRBV7-2 and TRBJ1-2, with 8 bases identical to TRBD1. J was trimmed by 7 bases and V by 5 bases; bases with no gene match: 6. CDR1 SGHTA and CDR2 FQGNSA come from the germline V gene. The CDR3 totals 13 residues. The CDR3 DNA reads as TGTGCCAGCAGCCCACAGGGGGTAGGTGGCTACACCTTC. As protein: CASSPQGVGGYTF.